The rows below give T cell receptor beta chains drawn from one sample of a study of shared T cell receptors in the human thymus. Using immunoSEQ multiplex PCR, the repertoire was profiled, and TCRdb retains in-frame clones only, with some absent. The table shows 600,000 or so clones, with around 87% occurring only once. These sequences were also reported in another study, on human thymus T cells.

The specimen was thymocytes. The receptors were gathered from a boy younger than two with a congenital heart defect. Each CDR3 is given with its conserved first and last residue. D genes are given only for firm matches. Clone size is not always given. Where it is, it says once, few, many or a class for expanded clones.

size	J	V	D	CDR3	DNA
-	TRBJ1-2	TRBV25-1	-	CASSGETPDGESYGYTF	TGTGCCAGCAGTGGAGAAACACCCGACGGGGAAAGCTATGGCTACACCTTC
once	TRBJ2-3	TRBV5-1	TRBD2	CASSLALAGGKDTQYF	TGCGCCAGCAGCTTGGCACTAGCGGGGGGGAAAGATACGCAGTATTTT
-	TRBJ2-7	TRBV29-1	-	CSVKQGGGYEQYF	TGCAGCGTTAAACAGGGTGGGGGCTACGAGCAGTACTTC
-	TRBJ1-5	TRBV21-1	-	CASSAVSNQPQHF	TGTGCCAGCAGCGCAGTGAGCAATCAGCCCCAGCATTTT
few	TRBJ1-1	TRBV7-9	TRBD1	CASSRRTGRTEAFF	TGTGCCAGCAGCCGCCGGACAGGGCGTACTGAAGCTTTCTTT
-	TRBJ1-1	TRBV2	TRBD1	CASSETGVRIYTEAFF	TGTGCCAGCAGTGAGACAGGGGTTCGCATCTACACTGAAGCTTTCTTT
-	TRBJ2-1	TRBV4-3	-	CASSQARGGGWVAGEQFF	TGCGCCAGCAGCCAAGCAAGAGGGGGGGGCTGGGTTGCGGGTGAGCAGTTCTTC
-	TRBJ2-7	TRBV28	TRBD1	CASTFIVRDRERAEQYF	TGTGCCAGCACCTTTATCGTCCGGGACAGGGAGAGGGCCGAGCAGTACTTC
-	TRBJ1-1	TRBV28	TRBD1	CASHRGNTEAFF	TGTGCCAGCCACAGGGGGAACACTGAAGCTTTCTTT
-	TRBJ1-2	TRBV14	TRBD1	CASSQTGGDGYTF	TGTGCCAGCAGCCAAACAGGGGGCGATGGCTACACCTTC
-	TRBJ2-2	TRBV12-5	TRBD2	CASGLPSPRTSGRITDTGELFF	TGTGCTAGTGGTTTGCCCTCCCCCCGGACTAGCGGGAGGATCACGGACACCGGGGAGCTGTTTTTT
-	TRBJ2-7	TRBV4-1	-	CASSQEGGLQGREQYF	TGCGCCAGCAGCCAAGAAGGGGGTCTCCAGGGGCGCGAGCAGTACTTC
-	TRBJ2-6	TRBV10-3	-	CAISGPGHKSGANVLTF	TGTGCCATCAGTGGTCCGGGACACAAATCTGGGGCCAACGTCCTGACTTTC
-	TRBJ2-7	TRBV5-1	-	CASRPTEISYEQYF	TGCGCCAGCCGACCGACAGAGATCTCCTACGAGCAGTACTTC
-	TRBJ2-7	TRBV28	-	CASRSGQGPSYEQYF	TGTGCCAGCAGGAGTGGGCAGGGTCCCTCCTACGAGCAGTACTTC
-	TRBJ2-7	TRBV4-3	-	CASSQDVTGEQYF	TGCGCCAGCAGCCAAGATGTTACGGGCGAGCAGTACTTC
-	TRBJ2-2	TRBV5-1	TRBD2	CASSLSGAGLAGPNTGELFF	TGCGCCAGCAGCTTGTCGGGGGCGGGACTAGCGGGTCCGAACACCGGGGAGCTGTTTTTT